The 17 T cell receptor beta chains below all came from one sample that was sequenced in a study of T-cell memory formation after mild COVID-19. MiXCR, run by TCRdb on the 5' RACE reads, gives a single entry per CDR3 protein. The table has 550,000 to 650,000 distinct CDR3 sequences, approximately 15% seen once. The sample was PBMCs or a T cell subset sorted from them (not recorded which). These receptors all come from an adult woman who had mild COVID-19 (a few samples of this study predate the infection). Cell type and time point are not known.

This clonotype was observed a few times. The V call is TRBV6-5, the J call TRBJ1-2; no clear D. The CDR3 extends over 15 amino acids. Germline-derived CDR1 and CDR2 are MNHEY and SVGAGI. Trimming pared 5 bases from V and 2 bases from J, leaving 15 bases between. The CDR3 region is CASSPYPIDNYGYTF. The CDR3 nucleotides are TGTGCCAGCAGTCCTTACCCCATCGACAACTATGGCTACACCTTC.

In its sample, this clonotype was seen a few times. The rearrangement joins TRBV12-3 or TRBV12-4 to TRBJ2-1; maybe TRBD1 (6 bases). V was cut by 6 bases and J by 6 bases, with 9 bases left in between. The CDR3 is made up of 12 amino acids. The CDR3 sequence is CASSHRANEQFF. CDR3 DNA sequence: TGTGCCAGCAGCCACAGGGCCAATGAGCAGTTCTTC.

This sequence joins TRBV12-5 and TRBJ2-1; TRBD1 agrees at 8 bases. CDR1 is LGHNT and CDR2 is FRNRAP in the germline V gene. V lost 4 bases and J lost 5; bases outside the gene matches: 16. CDR3 length: 18 residues. This CDR3 reads CASGSPGLVGQVNNEQFF. The CDR3 DNA sequence: TGTGCTAGTGGTTCCCCGGGCCTCGTGGGACAGGTAAACAATGAGCAGTTCTTC. Complete variable domain (other parts from reference TRBV12-5 and TRBJ2-1): DARVTQTPRHKVTEMGQEVTMRCQPILGHNTVFWYRQTMMQGLELLAYFRNRAPLDDSGMPKDRFSAEMPDATLATLKIQPSEPRDSAVYFCASGSPGLVGQVNNEQFFGPGTRLTVL.

This clonotype was counted only a few times. Here the CDR3 DNA reads TGTGCCAGCAGTTTGGGACTAGCGGGAGGGGCGGCCGGGGAGCTGTTTTTT. Its translation: CASSLGLAGGAAGELFF. This chain links TRBV27 with TRBJ2-2; 16 bases line up with TRBD2. The J segment lost 6 bases and the V segment lost 3 bases, leaving 4 bases of the junction unmatched. Germline assignment: CDR1 MNHEY and CDR2 SMNVEV (reference sequence). This CDR3 comprises 17 residues.

This clonotype was counted only a few times. This chain joins TRBV6-5 and TRBJ1-5; D is perhaps TRBD1 (6 bases). The length of the CDR3 is 16 residues. CDR1 is MNHEY, CDR2 SVGAGI, per germline. Trimming took 6 bases from V and 4 from J, leaving 19 bases between them. The CDR3 is CASSKTGQPGNQPQHF. CDR3 DNA: TGTGCCAGCAGCAAGACGGGACAACCGGGGAATCAGCCCCAGCATTTT.

The chain couples TRBV2 to TRBJ2-5, with 9 positions matching TRBD1. This CDR3 comprises 15 residues. Germline V CDR1 and CDR2: SNHLY, FYNNEI. Trimming took 4 bases from V and 4 from J; bases not matched to a gene: 7. CDR3 in DNA: TGTGCCAGCAGTGGAATGGGACAGGGCTCAGAGACCCAGTACTTC. This encodes CASSGMGQGSETQYF.

This chain uses TRBV4-1 with TRBJ2-3; D is uncertain. Trimming took off 1 base at V and 1 base at J, with 9 bases between the two ends. CDR3 size: 15 residues. Germline V gene lookup returns CDR1 MGHRA and CDR2 YSYEKL. The CDR3 loop is CASSQVGRGTDTQYF. DNA of the CDR3: TGCGCCAGCAGCCAAGTAGGTAGGGGCACAGATACGCAGTATTTT.

The chain joins TRBV7-9 to TRBJ2-3, with D perhaps TRBD1 or TRBD2 (5 bases each). The V gene lost 6 bases and the J gene lost 3 bases, with 16 bases spanning the gap. This CDR3 has 15 amino acids. From germline, CDR1 is SEHNR and CDR2 FQNEAQ (reference sequence). CDR3 loop: CASSPWGSLTDTQYF. CDR3 DNA: TGTGCCAGCAGTCCCTGGGGGTCCCTGACAGATACGCAGTATTTT.

This clonotype was found a few times. The chain recombines TRBV20-1 with TRBJ1-5; 7 bases agree with TRBD1. V was pared by 4 bases and J by 5 bases, with 8 bases of the junction left unmatched. The germline V gene has CDR1 DFQATT and CDR2 SNEGSKA (reference sequence). The CDR3 consists of 14 residues. CDR3 protein: CSAKGAGRDQPQHF. The CDR3 nucleotides are TGCAGTGCTAAGGGGGCAGGGAGGGATCAGCCCCAGCATTTT.

This sequence joins TRBV30 and TRBJ2-5; a weak D match, TRBD2 (6 bases). This CDR3 contains 14 residues. The V end lost 2 bases, the J end lost 1 base, and 11 bases lay between the germline ends. CDR1 is GTSNPN, CDR2 SVGIG, per germline (reference sequence). In DNA form, the CDR3 reads TGTGCCTGGAGTACCTGGCGGGGCCAAGAGACCCAGTACTTC. Residues: CAWSTWRGQETQYF.

V gene TRBV9 combines with J gene TRBJ2-5, with 14 bases matching TRBD2. The CDR3 sequence is 18 residues long. V was pared by 0 bases and J by 1 base, with 5 bases of the junction left unmatched. The V gene's germline CDR1 is SGDLS and CDR2 YYNGEE. The CDR3 bases are TGTGCCAGCAGCGTAGGTCAGGGGACTAGCGGGAGCCAAGAGACCCAGTACTTC. It is translated as CASSVGQGTSGSQETQYF. The whole variable domain, filled in from reference TRBV9 and TRBJ2-5, reads DSGVTQTPKHLITATGQRVTLRCSPRSGDLSVYWYQQSLDQGLQFLIQYYNGEERAKGNILERFSAQQFPDLHSELNLSSLELGDSALYFCASSVGQGTSGSQETQYFGPGTRLLVL.

The chain joins TRBV7-2 to TRBJ2-2; the match to TRBD2 covers 7 bases. The V and J ends lost 1 base and 2 bases, in that order; junction bases with no gene match: 4. The CDR3 sequence is 16 residues long. CDR1 is SGHTA, CDR2 FQGNSA, per germline. CDR3 amino acids: CASSLVGRVNTGELFF. The CDR3 nucleotides are TGTGCCAGCAGCTTAGTTGGGAGGGTAAACACCGGGGAGCTGTTTTTT.

This sequence joins TRBV5-1 and TRBJ1-1; TRBD1 matches at 8 bases. The CDR3 has 16 residues. Germline V gene data show CDR1 as SGHRS and CDR2 as YFSETQ. V gave up 0 bases and J gave up 1 base; unmatched junction bases: 5. In DNA form, the CDR3 reads TGCGCCAGCAGCTTGGAGACAGGGGTTAGGAACACTGAAGCTTTCTTT. Protein: CASSLETGVRNTEAFF. Full variable domain (outside the CDR3, taken from reference TRBV5-1 and TRBJ1-1): KAGVTQTPRYLIKTRGQQVTLSCSPISGHRSVSWYQQTPGQGLQFLFEYFSETQRNKGNFPGRFSGRQFSNSRSEMNVSTLELGDSALYLCASSLETGVRNTEAFFGQGTRLTVV.

This clonotype came up a few times. The V call is TRBV4-2, the J call TRBJ1-1; weak D call: TRBD1 (6 bases). The germline V gene has CDR1 LGHNA and CDR2 YNFKEQ. The CDR3 is 19 residues long. With 0 bases removed from V and 4 bases from J, the gap between germline ends came to 24 bases. The CDR3 region has the DNA TGTGCCAGCAGCCAAGAGGCGAGGATGGAGGGGGGCGTGAGCACTGAAGCTTTCTTT. It is translated as CASSQEARMEGGVSTEAFF.

This clonotype was seen at least ten times. The chain carries TRBV2 and TRBJ2-2; 11 nucleotides match TRBD2. The CDR3 consists of 16 residues. With V trimmed by 3 bases and J by 6 bases, 6 bases remained unmatched. Germline V gene data show CDR1 as SNHLY and CDR2 as FYNNEI. CDR3: CASSDRLAGMAGELFF. DNA for the CDR3: TGTGCCAGCAGTGATCGACTAGCGGGAATGGCCGGGGAGCTGTTTTTT.

The J gene is TRBJ2-7, the V gene TRBV7-2, with D tentatively TRBD1 (7 bases). From germline, CDR1 is SGHTA and CDR2 FQGNSA. This CDR3 contains 16 residues. The ends were cut back, 5 bases at V and 7 bases at J, with 24 bases in the middle. CDR3 bases: TGTGCCAGCAGCCAGGGGGGCTTGATGGCGGGATTTGAGCAGTACTTC. It encodes CASSQGGLMAGFEQYF.

This clonotype was seen a handful of times. This chain uses TRBV4-1 with TRBJ2-7; perhaps D is TRBD1 or TRBD2 (5 bases each). The V gene's germline CDR1 is MGHRA and CDR2 YSYEKL. This CDR3 is 15 amino acids long. V was clipped by 0 bases and J by 5 bases, with 14 bases between them. The CDR3 coding sequence is TGCGCCAGCAGCCAAGAGCCGGGACGGCTGGACGAGCAGTACTTC. Encoded protein: CASSQEPGRLDEQYF.